This T cell receptor (beta chain) was captured by sequencing in a study of blood T cell repertoires in COVID-19. About the research overall: The analysed material was cDNA or gDNA that came from T cells, B-cell-depleted T cells, or PBMCs.

The germline CDR1 and CDR2 sequences are SNHLY and FYNNEI. This CDR3 comprises 19 residues. The V and J ends lost 5 bases and 0 bases respectively, with 23 bases between them. Participant ages covered about 18 to 95 years across 24 US areas. The recovered donors of Cohort 3 showed two negative PCRs, clearance, or symptom resolution. Produced via immunoSEQ multiplex PCR; TCRdb's table is partial and in-frame only. The sample consists of around 220,000 clones, 90% to 95% of them appearing once. The gene calls are TRBV2 and TRBJ2-4; tentatively, D is TRBD2 (7 bases). The receptor's source is a woman in her late teens or twenties who had recovered from COVID-19. Sequenced material: PBMCs or T cells enriched from blood (not recorded which). CDR3 residues: CASSPRAGGTTIAKNIQYF. In DNA form, the CDR3 reads TGTGCCAGCAGTCCCAGGGCCGGGGGGACAACTATAGCCAAAAACATTCAGTACTTC.